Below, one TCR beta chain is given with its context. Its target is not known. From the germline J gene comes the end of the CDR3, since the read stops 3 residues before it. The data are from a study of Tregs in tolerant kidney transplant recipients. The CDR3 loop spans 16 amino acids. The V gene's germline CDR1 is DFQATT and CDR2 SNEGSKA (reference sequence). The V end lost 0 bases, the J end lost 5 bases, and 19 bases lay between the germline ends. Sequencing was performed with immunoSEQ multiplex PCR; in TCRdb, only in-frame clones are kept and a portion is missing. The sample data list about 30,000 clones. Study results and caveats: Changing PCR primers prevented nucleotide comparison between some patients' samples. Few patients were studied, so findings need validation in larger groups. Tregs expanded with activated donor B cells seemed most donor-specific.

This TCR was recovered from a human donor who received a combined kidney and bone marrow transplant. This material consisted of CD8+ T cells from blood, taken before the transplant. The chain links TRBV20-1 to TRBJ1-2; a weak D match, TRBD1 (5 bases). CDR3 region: CSARDLEEGTWYGYTF. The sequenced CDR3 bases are TGCAGTGCTAGAGATCTGGAAGAGGGGACTTGGTATGGC.